These 31 T cell receptor beta chains were all obtained from the same sample, sequenced in a study of T cells in women clearing cervical HPV infection. The protocol was immunoSEQ multiplex PCR, while the TCRdb copy is restricted to in-frame clones and leaves out a portion. The sample shows under 50,000 clones, and 6.4% sits with its ten largest clones. The sequenced material came from blood buffy coat. Source of these receptors: a woman between 18 and 69 years old with a cervical HPV16 infection that either progressed to CIN3+ or cleared (not recorded which).

The CDR3: CASSLMDNQPQHF. The CDR3 DNA, read in part, is TGTGCCAGCAGCTTAATGGACAACCAGCCC. The genes are TRBV7-2 and TRBJ1-5; tentatively, D is TRBD1 (5 bases). Coverage ceases 3 residues before the CDR3 finishes, and the germline J gene fills in the end. Germline CDR1 and CDR2: SGHTA and FQGNSA. V lost 2 bases to trimming and J lost 7 bases, with 9 bases between them. The CDR3 is 13 amino acids.

A note on this clone: The CDR3 extends 3 residues past the end of the read, so its final part is completed from the germline J gene. V and J are TRBV20-1 and TRBJ2-7, with D hard to call. Germline CDR1 reads DFQATT; CDR2 reads SNEGSKA (reference sequence). This CDR3 is built from 12 residues. V lost 1 base, J lost 2 bases, and 6 bases lay in between. Incomplete CDR3 DNA: TGCAGTGCTAGAGGAGAGGCCTACGAG. Residues: CSARGEAYE. The complete CDR3 sequence is CSARGEAYEQYF.

On this clone itself: Read coverage stops 3 residues before the CDR3 terminus; the germline J gene supplies the remainder. The chain employs TRBV19 and TRBJ1-2, with D possibly being TRBD1 (5 bases). This CDR3 has 14 residues. Germline CDR1 LNHDA, CDR2 SQIVND (reference sequence). This CDR3 reads CASSISGFSYDYTF. The part of the CDR3 DNA that was read is TGTGCCAGTAGTATATCAGGGTTTTCCTACGAC.

Of note for this clone: Sequencing ends 3 residues short of the CDR3 end; the germline J gene provides the rest. This rearrangement joins TRBV18 to TRBJ1-2; 9 bases line up with TRBD1. V lost 3 bases to trimming and J lost 4 bases; unmatched junction nucleotides: 9. The germline CDR1 and CDR2 sequences are KGHSH and LQKENI. This CDR3 has 16 residues. The part of the CDR3 DNA that was read is TGTGCCAGCTCACCGATAGGACAGGGGTTGAGCTATGGC. It codes for CASSPIGQGLSYG. The entire CDR3 reads CASSPIGQGLSYGYTF.

A remark on this clone: The CDR3 end is not reached by the read, which stops 3 residues before it; the germline J gene fills it in. This chain uses TRBV19 with TRBJ2-4; D is perhaps TRBD1 (5 bases). This CDR3 is built from 14 residues. Germline CDR1 is LNHDA and CDR2 is SQIVND (reference sequence). The sequenced part of the CDR3 DNA is TGTGCCAGTAGTATAGGGGGCGATAACTATGGT. Protein product: CASSIGGDNYG. The full CDR3 sequence reads CASSIGGDNYGQYF.

Points on this clone: The junction does not match germline at one end; this may be a read error. The sequence runs out 3 residues before the end of the CDR3; the remainder is reconstructed from the germline J gene. The genes are TRBV20-1 and TRBJ2-3; 10 bases map to TRBD1. CDR3 length: 13 residues. The V gene's germline CDR1 is DFQATT and CDR2 SNEGSKA (reference sequence). The sequenced part of the CDR3 DNA is TGCAGTGCTGAGGACAGGGGGTCAGAGACG. This sequence encodes CSAEDRGSET. The CDR3, in full, reads CSAEDRGSETQYF.

Comments on this clone: The CDR3 goes on 3 residues after the read ends, and that part is filled in from the germline J gene. The chain employs TRBV2 and TRBJ2-3; D remains ambiguous. Trimming took off 7 bases at V and 2 bases at J, with 7 bases between the two ends. The CDR3 sequence is 12 residues long. Germline CDR1 SNHLY, CDR2 FYNNEI. CDR3 DNA, as far as it was read: TGTGCCAGCAACCTATACACAGATACG. As protein: CASNLYTDT. The whole CDR3 protein reads CASNLYTDTQYF.

About this clone itself: From the germline J gene comes the end of the CDR3, since the read stops 3 residues before it. J is TRBJ1-5 and V is TRBV9; D is unresolved. Germline V gene lookup returns CDR1 SGDLS and CDR2 YYNGEE. The CDR3 runs 13 residues. V was cut by 0 bases and J by 5 bases, with 6 bases left in between. The CDR3 loop reads CASSVDSDQPQHF. The CDR3 DNA, read in part, is TGTGCCAGCAGCGTAGATTCGGATCAGCCC.

On this clone itself: The read halts 3 residues ahead of the CDR3 end, with the missing end drawn from the germline J gene. This chain links TRBV7-2 with TRBJ1-1; 11 nucleotides line up with TRBD1. Losses at the gene ends were 5 bases for V and 5 bases for J; bases not matched to a gene: 7. The germline V gene has CDR1 SGHTA and CDR2 FQGNSA. CDR3 length equals 15 residues. CDR3 DNA (partial): TGTGCCAGCAGCCTATCGGGACAGGGGGGTACTGAA. Protein sequence: CASSLSGQGGTE. The whole CDR3 sequence reads CASSLSGQGGTEAFF.

The CDR3 spells CASKTGERNEKLFF. Incomplete CDR3 DNA: TGCGCCAGCAAAACAGGGGAAAGGAATGAAAAA. The chain recombines TRBV5-1 with TRBJ1-4; 7 bases agree with TRBD1. Read coverage stops 3 residues before the CDR3 terminus; the germline J gene supplies the remainder. The trim removed 6 bases at V and 5 bases at J, leaving 7 bases unmatched. Germline-derived CDR1 and CDR2 are SGHRS and YFSETQ. The CDR3 extends over 14 amino acids. Full variable domain (outside the CDR3, taken from reference TRBV5-1 and TRBJ1-4): KAGVTQTPRYLIKTRGQQVTLSCSPISGHRSVSWYQQTPGQGLQFLFEYFSETQRNKGNFPGRFSGRQFSNSRSEMNVSTLELGDSALYLCASKTGERNEKLFFGSGTQLSVL.

Comments on this clone: One end of the junction does not line up with germline, which may come from a read error. Coverage ceases 3 residues before the CDR3 finishes, and the germline J gene fills in the end. The sample carries other DNA sequences with the same CDR3. The V and J genes are TRBV19 and TRBJ2-7, with 7 bases that match TRBD1. CDR3 length: 14 amino acids. Germline V gives CDR1 LNHDA, CDR2 SQIVND (reference sequence). CDR3 protein: CASSILVAGGEQYF. CDR3 DNA, as far as it was read: TGTGCCAGCAGTATCCTCGTGGCAGGGGGCGAG.

The chain's CDR3 is CASSLGLGQPQHF. Partial CDR3 DNA: TGTGCCAGCAGCTTAGGGCTTGGTCAGCCC. The J gene is TRBJ1-5, the V gene TRBV7-2; D is ambiguous. The observed sequence ends 3 residues before the CDR3 terminus, with the missing tail filled in from the germline J gene. Between the trimmed V and J ends, which lost 1 base and 6 bases, there was a span of 7 bases. Germline CDR1 and CDR2: SGHTA and FQGNSA. The CDR3 length is 13 residues.

Notes on this clone: The read halts 3 residues ahead of the CDR3 end, with the missing end drawn from the germline J gene. This chain links TRBV7-9 with TRBJ2-4; D is possibly TRBD1 (5 bases). The CDR3 is 14 residues long. Germline-derived CDR1 and CDR2 are SEHNR and FQNEAQ (reference sequence). Deletions cut 5 bases from V and 7 bases from J, with 15 bases between. CDR3 sequence: CASSPSGQGNIQYF. The part of the CDR3 DNA that was read is TGTGCCAGCAGCCCTTCCGGACAAGGGAACATT.

On this clone itself: Read sequence stops 3 residues before the CDR3 end, and the germline J gene provides the missing end. The chain has TRBV6-2 or TRBV6-3 and TRBJ1-1; maybe TRBD1 (6 bases). The CDR3 runs to 17 residues. Germline V gene sequence: CDR1 MNHEY, CDR2 SVGEGT. Trimming pared 6 bases from V and 5 bases from J, leaving 25 bases between. This CDR3 reads CASSSIPYTGTGTEAFF. The sequenced CDR3 bases are TGTGCCAGCAGCTCCATCCCATACACAGGGACGGGAACTGAA.

In regard to this clone: The read terminates 3 residues ahead of where the CDR3 ends, so the germline J gene completes it. The chain is built from TRBV19 and TRBJ1-1, with 9 bases lining up with TRBD1. V shed 10 bases, J shed 5 bases, and the junction held 11 bases outside the gene matches. Germline CDR1 and CDR2: LNHDA and SQIVND (reference sequence). This CDR3 spans 14 amino acids. The CDR3 spells CATSQQGAGTEAFF. CDR3 DNA (partial): TGTGCCACGAGCCAACAGGGGGCTGGGACTGAA.

As for this clone: The CDR3 extends 3 residues past the end of the read, so its final part is completed from the germline J gene. The chain has TRBV5-5 and TRBJ1-2; D gene unclear. From germline, CDR1 is SGHKS and CDR2 YYEKEE (reference sequence). The CDR3 extends over 13 amino acids. The V and J ends lost 0 bases and 6 bases respectively, with 9 bases between them. The CDR3 sequence: CASSLVSRHGYTF. The CDR3 DNA, read in part, is TGTGCCAGCAGCTTGGTCTCAAGGCATGGC.

Comments on this clone: The observed sequence ends 3 residues before the CDR3 terminus, with the missing tail filled in from the germline J gene. The rearrangement links TRBV7-2 to TRBJ1-2; 7 bases are shared with TRBD1. The CDR3 has 14 residues. Looked up from germline, CDR1 is SGHTA and CDR2 is FQGNSA. CDR3 DNA, as far as it was read: TGTGCCAGCAGCTTTCAGACAGGGACCTACGAC. Protein sequence: CASSFQTGTYD. The entire CDR3 protein reads CASSFQTGTYDYTF.

On this clone: The read ends 3 residues before the CDR3 terminus; that terminus is restored from the germline J gene. V is TRBV7-2 and J is TRBJ2-3; D call uncertain. The germline V and J ends were trimmed by 6 bases and 2 bases, with 3 bases remaining between them. Germline CDR1 reads SGHTA; CDR2 reads FQGNSA. The CDR3 is 11 amino acids. The CDR3 DNA, read in part, is TGTGCCAGCAGTTACACAGATACG. It yields the protein CASSYTDT. The complete CDR3 protein is CASSYTDTQYF. Full variable domain (missing parts from reference TRBV7-2 and TRBJ2-3): GAGVSQSPSNKVTEKGKDVELRCDPISGHTALYWYRQSLGQGLEFLIYFQGNSAPDKSGLPSDRFSAERTGGSVSTLTIQRTQQEDSAVYLCASSYTDTQYFGPGTRLTVL.

On this clone itself: The read terminates 3 residues ahead of where the CDR3 ends, so the germline J gene completes it. The chain employs TRBV28 and TRBJ2-4; perhaps TRBD2 as D (5 bases). The CDR3 sequence is 14 residues long. The V end lost 4 bases, the J end lost 5 bases, and 12 bases lay between the germline ends. Per the germline V gene, CDR1 is MDHEN and CDR2 is SYDVKM. The part of the CDR3 DNA that was read is TGTGCCAGCAGTTCAATTACTAGAGAAAACATT. Its protein is CASSSITRENI. In full, the CDR3 is CASSSITRENIQYF. Supplemented by reference TRBV28 and TRBJ2-4, the full variable domain reads DVKVTQSSRYLVKRTGEKVFLECVQDMDHENMFWYRQDPGLGLRLIYFSYDVKMKEKGDIPEGYSVSREKKERFSLILESASTNQTSMYLCASSSITRENIQYFGAGTRLSVL.

Turning to this clone: The DNA ends 3 residues before the CDR3 does, and the rest of the CDR3 is filled in from the germline J gene. This chain joins TRBV7-3 and TRBJ2-2, with TRBD1 matching over 9 bases. J gave up 7 bases and V 5 bases, and 5 bases lay outside the gene matches. The CDR3 has 14 amino acids. Looked up from germline, CDR1 is SGHTA and CDR2 is FQGTGA. The chain's CDR3 is CASSVQGAGGELFF. The covered CDR3 bases are TGTGCCAGCAGCGTACAGGGGGCAGGCGGGGAG. Supplemented by reference TRBV7-3 and TRBJ2-2, the full variable domain reads GAGVSQTPSNKVTEKGKYVELRCDPISGHTALYWYRQSLGQGPEFLIYFQGTGAADDSGLPNDRFFAVRPEGSVSTLKIQRTERGDSAVYLCASSVQGAGGELFFGEGSRLTVL.

Worth noting for this clone: The CDR3 goes on 3 residues after the read ends, and that part is filled in from the germline J gene. The V gene is TRBV5-1, the J gene TRBJ2-3, with 13 nucleotides matching TRBD2. The CDR3 length is 16 residues. Trimming took 4 bases from V and 6 from J; bases not matched to a gene: 8. The V gene's germline CDR1 is SGHRS and CDR2 YFSETQ. The CDR3 spells CASSGGGTSGTDTQYF. The DNA read from the CDR3 is TGCGCCAGCAGCGGTGGGGGGACTAGCGGGACTGATACG.

Regarding this clone: The read terminates 3 residues before the CDR3 end, so the remaining end is supplied by the germline J gene. This sequence joins TRBV7-2 and TRBJ1-5; unclear D gene. This CDR3 has 13 amino acids. Trimming removed 3 bases from V and 4 bases from J, with 7 bases in between. Looked up from germline, CDR1 is SGHTA and CDR2 is FQGNSA. Partial CDR3 DNA: TGTGCCAGCAGCTTGCTACAGAATCAGCCC. The encoded protein is CASSLLQNQP. The complete CDR3 protein is CASSLLQNQPQHF.

Details on this clone: The CDR3 is cut off 3 residues early in the read; its end comes from the germline J gene. The rearrangement uses TRBV12-3 or TRBV12-4 and TRBJ2-4; D may be TRBD2 (5 bases). The CDR3 length is 15 residues. CDR3 protein: CASSLSGSSTETQYF. The sequenced CDR3 bases are TGTGCCAGCAGTTTATCGGGGAGTAGTACGGAGACT.

A word on this clone: The read finishes 3 residues shy of the CDR3 end, and the germline J gene is used to complete it. The rearrangement links TRBV5-1 to TRBJ1-1; TRBD1 is a possible D gene (6 bases). With 4 bases removed from V and 3 bases from J, the gap between germline ends came to 13 bases. Germline V gives CDR1 SGHRS, CDR2 YFSETQ. The CDR3 spans 14 residues. CDR3 loop: CASSPPGDYTEAFF. The DNA read from the CDR3 is TGCGCCAGCAGCCCCCCAGGGGATTACACTGAA.

For this clone: With the read ending 3 residues before the CDR3 end, the germline J gene is used to fill in that end. The chain recombines TRBV7-7 with TRBJ1-1; D is unresolved. The CDR3 has 15 residues. CDR1 and CDR2 (germline): SSHAT, FNYEAQ (reference sequence). CDR3 DNA, as far as it was read: TGTGCCAGCAGCTTAGTCCTCAGCGCTAAAGAGACA. This gives the protein CASSLVLSAKET. Given in full, the CDR3 is CASSLVLSAKETAFF.

Remarks on this clone: The read ends 3 residues shy of where the CDR3 ends; the end is completed using the germline J gene. V is TRBV19 and J is TRBJ1-3, with D perhaps matching TRBD1 (5 bases). Between the trimmed V and J ends, which lost 7 bases and 1 base, there was a span of 14 bases. The germline gives CDR1 LNHDA, CDR2 SQIVND (reference sequence). CDR3 length equals 15 residues. The CDR3 loop is CASTQGDASGNTIYF. The part of the CDR3 DNA that was read is TGTGCCAGTACGCAGGGAGATGCGTCTGGAAACACC.

Notes on this clone: The read falls 3 residues short of the CDR3 end, and the missing part is taken from the germline J gene. This chain connects TRBV30 to TRBJ1-2, with D possibly matching TRBD1 (6 bases). CDR1 GTSNPN and CDR2 SVGIG come from the germline V gene (reference sequence). The CDR3 consists of 13 residues. Trimming took 3 bases from V and 3 from J, leaving 11 bases between them. The sequenced CDR3 bases are TGTGCCTGGAGCGGAGGGGGTTACTATGGC. Translating gives CAWSGGGYYG. The entire CDR3 protein is CAWSGGGYYGYTF.

Regarding this clone: The CDR3 extends 3 residues past the end of the read, so its final part is completed from the germline J gene. V usage is TRBV23-1 and J usage is TRBJ2-5, with a possible D match to TRBD2 (7 bases). TRBV23-1 is assigned to the ORF class and has an uncertain function. This CDR3 has 16 residues. Trimming shortened V by 1 base and J by 1 base, and 13 bases separated the two germline ends. The CDR3 loop is CASSQCGGGIQETQYF. The sequenced part of the CDR3 DNA is TGCGCCAGCAGTCAATGTGGGGGGGGCATCCAAGAGACC.

CDR3 loop: CASTPGALSGALHF. Incomplete CDR3 DNA: TGTGCCAGCACCCCAGGGGCTCTCTCCGGGGCC. This chain links TRBV7-9 with TRBJ1-6, with D maybe TRBD1 (6 bases). The CDR3 end falls 3 residues outside the read, so it is completed with the germline J gene. This CDR3 comprises 14 residues. The germline gives CDR1 SEHNR, CDR2 FQNEAQ (reference sequence).

Worth noting for this clone: The sequenced fragment ends 3 residues before the CDR3 boundary, so the rest is inferred from the germline J gene. The genes are TRBV2 and TRBJ2-7, with 7 bases that match TRBD2. CDR1 and CDR2 from the germline V gene are SNHLY and FYNNEI. The CDR3 contains 14 residues. The trim removed 1 base at V and 4 bases at J, leaving 4 bases unmatched. The chain's CDR3 is CASSEGRGGYEQYF. Partial CDR3 DNA: TGTGCCAGCAGTGAAGGGAGGGGAGGGTACGAG.

In regard to this clone: The missing CDR3 end, 3 residues past where the read stops, is filled in from the germline J gene. J is TRBJ2-2 and V is TRBV7-2; TRBD1 agrees at 8 bases. Germline V gives CDR1 SGHTA, CDR2 FQGNSA. The CDR3 contains 14 residues. CDR3 bases read: TGTGCCAGCAGCTTAGACAGGGGGAATGAAAAG. This codes for CASSLDRGNEK. The full CDR3 reads CASSLDRGNEKLFF.